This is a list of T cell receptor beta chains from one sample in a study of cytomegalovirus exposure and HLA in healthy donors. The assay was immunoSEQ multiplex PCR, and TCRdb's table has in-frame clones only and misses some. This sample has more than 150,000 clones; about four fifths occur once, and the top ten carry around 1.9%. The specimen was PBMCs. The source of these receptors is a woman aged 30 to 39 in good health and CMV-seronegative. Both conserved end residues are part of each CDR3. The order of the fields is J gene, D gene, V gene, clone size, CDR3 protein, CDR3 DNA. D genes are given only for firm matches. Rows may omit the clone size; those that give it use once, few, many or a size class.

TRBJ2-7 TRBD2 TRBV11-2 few CASSLESGGAYEQYF TGTGCCAGCAGCTTAGAAAGCGGGGGGGCCTACGAGCAGTACTTC
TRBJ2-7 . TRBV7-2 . CASSLTGGDEQYF TGTGCCAGCAGCTTAACAGGGGGGGACGAGCAGTACTTC
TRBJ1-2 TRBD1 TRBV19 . CASSIGTGVHGYTF TGTGCCAGTAGTATCGGGACAGGGGTTCATGGCTACACCTTC
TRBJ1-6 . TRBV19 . CASSITGEDSPLHF TGTGCCAGTAGTATTACGGGGGAAGATTCACCCCTCCACTTT
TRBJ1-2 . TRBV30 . CAFLHRGGYTF TGTGCCTTCCTCCACCGAGGGGGCTACACCTTC
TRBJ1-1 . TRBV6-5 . CASRDLQGTEAFF TGTGCCAGCAGGGACCTTCAGGGCACTGAAGCTTTCTTT
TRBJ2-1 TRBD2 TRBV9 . CASSVSGAGGPSYNEQFF TGTGCCAGCAGCGTTAGCGGGGCGGGGGGGCCCTCCTACAATGAGCAGTTCTTC
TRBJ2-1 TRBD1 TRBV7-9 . CASSFGTGAYNEQFF TGTGCCAGCAGCTTCGGGACAGGGGCGTACAATGAGCAGTTCTTC
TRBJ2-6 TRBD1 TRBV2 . CASRRTGSAEWGANVLTF TGTGCCAGCCGTAGGACAGGGTCGGCCGAGTGGGGGGCCAACGTCCTGACTTTC
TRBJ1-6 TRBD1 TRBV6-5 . CASSYIGTAYNSPLHF TGTGCCAGCAGTTATATCGGGACAGCCTATAATTCACCCCTCCACTTT
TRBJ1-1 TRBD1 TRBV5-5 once CASSLGQGLVEAFF TGTGCCAGCAGCTTGGGACAGGGACTCGTTGAAGCTTTCTTT
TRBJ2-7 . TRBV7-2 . CASSLVRASYEQYF TGTGCCAGCAGCTTAGTGCGGGCCTCCTACGAGCAGTACTTC
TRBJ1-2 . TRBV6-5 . CASSHRDGYTF TGTGCCAGCAGTCACAGGGATGGCTACACCTTC
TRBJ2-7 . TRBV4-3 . CASSQDGTPTYEQYF TGCGCCAGCAGCCAAGACGGTACCCCCACCTACGAGCAGTACTTC
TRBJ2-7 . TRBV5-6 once CASSLGQEVHEQYF TGTGCCAGCAGCTTGGGGCAGGAGGTCCACGAGCAGTACTTC
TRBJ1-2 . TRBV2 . CASSEDRVVGYTF TGTGCCAGCAGTGAAGACAGGGTGGTTGGCTACACCTTC
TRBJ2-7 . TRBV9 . CASSVVPNKSLYEQYF TGTGCCAGCAGCGTAGTCCCTAATAAGAGCCTCTACGAGCAGTACTTC
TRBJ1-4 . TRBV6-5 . CAHVGRSNEKLFF TGTGCCCACGTGGGCAGATCTAATGAAAAACTGTTTTTT
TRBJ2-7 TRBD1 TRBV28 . CASSTDRGGPYEQYF TGTGCCAGCAGCACCGACAGGGGAGGTCCCTACGAGCAGTACTTC
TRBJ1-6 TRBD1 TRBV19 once CASTQGANNSPLHF TGTGCCAGTACCCAGGGGGCGAATAATTCACCCCTCCACTTT
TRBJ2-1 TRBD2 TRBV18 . CASSPRTSGGAGYNEQFF TGTGCCAGCTCACCCCGGACTAGCGGGGGGGCGGGCTACAATGAGCAGTTCTTC